Following are 17 T cell receptor beta chains from one sample sequenced in a study of identical twins. TCRdb recomputed calls from the 5' RACE reads with MiXCR, one row per CDR3 protein. The sample records 650,000 to 750,000 distinct CDR3 sequences, 21% being singletons. This same sample was also taken into another study, of T cells expressing NK-cell markers.

The sequenced sample consisted of PBMCs. Source of these receptors: a young woman in good health.

This clonotype came up a few times. The chain recombines TRBV12-5 with TRBJ2-3; no clear D gene. CDR1 and CDR2 (germline): LGHNT, FRNRAP. The germline V and J ends were trimmed by 3 bases and 6 bases, with 7 bases remaining between them. This CDR3 is 12 amino acids long. The CDR3 here is CASGLSRDTQYF. The CDR3 nucleotides are TGTGCTAGTGGTTTAAGTCGGGATACGCAGTATTTT.

This chain uses TRBV7-9 with TRBJ1-1; possible D gene TRBD1, 6 bases. Trimming pared 2 bases from V and 8 bases from J, leaving 18 bases between. CDR1 and CDR2 from the germline V gene are SEHNR and FQNEAQ (reference sequence). The CDR3 runs to 15 residues. In DNA form, the CDR3 reads TGTGCCAGCAGCTTAAGCCCGTCGTGGACAGCAGAAGCTTTCTTT. Protein sequence: CASSLSPSWTAEAFF.

The J gene is TRBJ1-5, the V gene TRBV12-3 or TRBV12-4; the D gene is possibly TRBD1 (5 bases). Trimming cost V 5 bases and J 1 base, with 9 bases left between them. The CDR3 totals 14 residues. This CDR3 is CASSTGDSNQPQHF. CDR3 DNA sequence: TGTGCCAGCAGTACCGGGGACAGCAATCAGCCCCAGCATTTT.

This chain joins TRBV7-3 and TRBJ2-3; TRBD2 aligns across 7 bases. This CDR3 has 16 amino acids. Germline-derived CDR1 and CDR2 are SGHTA and FQGTGA. V trimming: 1 base; J trimming: 3 bases; junction bases outside the gene matches: 7. The CDR3 nucleotides are TGTGCCAGCAGCTTAATGGGGGGGGTAACGACAGATACGCAGTATTTT. Translation: CASSLMGGVTTDTQYF.

The table lists this clonotype with a few counts. This rearrangement joins TRBV6-1 to TRBJ1-4; D not certain. Trimming removed 6 bases at V and 6 bases at J, with 17 bases between. This CDR3 is 15 amino acids long. Germline V gives CDR1 MNHNS, CDR2 SASEGT. CDR3 region: CASSKTVSVDEKLFF. For the CDR3, the DNA is TGTGCCAGCAGCAAAACAGTCTCGGTGGATGAAAAACTGTTTTTT.

This clonotype has a handful of counts. This rearrangement joins TRBV18 to TRBJ2-1; 8 bases match TRBD1. Germline CDR1 is KGHSH and CDR2 is LQKENI. Trimming at V came to 3 bases and at J to 5 bases, leaving 3 bases not matched to a gene. The CDR3 is made up of 14 amino acids. The CDR3 loop reads CASSPQTGDNEQFF. The CDR3 bases are TGTGCCAGCTCACCGCAGACAGGGGACAATGAGCAGTTCTTC.

This clonotype was counted a few times. The J gene is TRBJ2-1, the V gene TRBV3-1; 9 bases fit TRBD2. This CDR3 is built from 15 residues. CDR1 is LGHDT, CDR2 YNNKEL, per germline (reference sequence). Trimming cost V 2 bases and J 6 bases; bases outside gene matches: 5. DNA for the CDR3: TGTGCCAGCAGCCAATGGCGGGGGGGCCTCAATGAGCAGTTCTTC. This sequence encodes CASSQWRGGLNEQFF.

V gene TRBV9 combines with J gene TRBJ2-7, with D hard to call. Germline V gene sequence: CDR1 SGDLS, CDR2 YYNGEE. The CDR3 sequence is 14 residues long. V gave up 0 bases and J gave up 2 bases, with 9 bases separating them. DNA of the CDR3: TGTGCCAGCAGCGTAGGACTCGGCGCCTACGAGCAGTACTTC. As protein: CASSVGLGAYEQYF.

The CDR3 here is CASSLGLAGSLEQFF. CDR3 DNA: TGTGCCAGCTCACTAGGACTAGCGGGTTCTCTTGAGCAGTTCTTC. This chain joins TRBV18 and TRBJ2-1, with TRBD2 matching over 11 bases. The germline gives CDR1 KGHSH, CDR2 LQKENI. The CDR3 has 15 amino acids. V was pared by 4 bases and J by 9 bases, with 8 bases of the junction left unmatched.

This chain uses TRBV3-1 with TRBJ2-6, with D possibly being TRBD1 (6 bases). The CDR3 runs to 20 residues. Germline assignment: CDR1 LGHDT and CDR2 YNNKEL (reference sequence). Trimming removed 0 bases from V and 0 bases from J, with 18 bases in between. CDR3 amino acids: CASSQEEKDSPGSGANVLTF. CDR3 DNA: TGTGCCAGCAGCCAAGAAGAAAAGGACAGCCCAGGCTCTGGGGCCAACGTCCTGACTTTC.

Details on this clonotype: One base away lies a much larger clone, so this may be a sequencing read error. The chain employs TRBV12-3 or TRBV12-4 and TRBJ2-7; D unresolved. This CDR3 comprises 14 residues. With 7 bases removed from V and 3 bases from J, the gap between germline ends came to 16 bases. The CDR3 is CASNFRLLGYEQYF. The CDR3, as DNA: TGTGCCAGCAATTTCCGGCTATTAGGCTACGAGCAGTACTTC.

The chain joins TRBV7-9 to TRBJ2-7; no reliable D call. The CDR3 length is 14 residues. Germline lookup yields CDR1 SEHNR and CDR2 FQNEAQ (reference sequence). V lost 6 bases, J lost 2 bases, and 14 bases lay in between. The CDR3 DNA reads as TGTGCCAGCAGGGTGACCGTATCCGCCTACGAGCAGTACTTC. Amino acids: CASRVTVSAYEQYF.

This clonotype was seen only a few times. V usage is TRBV20-1 and J usage is TRBJ1-1; no definite D call. The length of the CDR3 is 12 residues. Germline CDR1 reads DFQATT; CDR2 reads SNEGSKA (reference sequence). Trimming cost V 3 bases and J 11 bases, with 16 bases left between them. DNA for the CDR3: TGCAGTGCTAGCTTCTCCCAAGGTGGGGCTTTCTTT. It is translated as CSASFSQGGAFF.

The rearrangement links TRBV6-2 or TRBV6-3 to TRBJ2-1; TRBD2 matches at 10 bases. The germline gives CDR1 MNHEY, CDR2 SVGEGT. V lost 10 bases and J lost 4; bases outside the gene matches: 10. The CDR3 is made up of 15 amino acids. CDR3 in DNA: TGTGCCATTAGCAGGACTAGCGGAGGATACAATGAGCAGTTCTTC. It is translated as CAISRTSGGYNEQFF.

The table lists this clonotype with a few counts. This rearrangement joins TRBV3-1 to TRBJ2-1, with TRBD1 matching over 8 bases. The CDR3 has 18 residues. The V and J ends lost 0 bases and 5 bases, in that order; junction bases with no gene match: 12. Germline V gives CDR1 LGHDT, CDR2 YNNKEL (reference sequence). The CDR3 is CASSQESRRTGRDNEQFF. The CDR3 DNA sequence: TGTGCCAGCAGCCAAGAAAGTCGTAGGACAGGGCGGGACAATGAGCAGTTCTTC.

This clonotype showed up just once. The genes are TRBV19 and TRBJ1-4, with D tentatively TRBD1 (5 bases). The CDR3 runs to 13 residues. Germline CDR1 and CDR2: LNHDA and SQIVND (reference sequence). Trimming cost V 6 bases and J 4 bases, with 9 bases left between them. For the CDR3, the DNA is TGTGCCAGTAGAAGGGACCTTAATGAAAAACTGTTTTTT. Its protein product is CASRRDLNEKLFF.

This clonotype has a handful of counts. The chain is built from TRBV6-2 or TRBV6-3 and TRBJ1-5; D gene ambiguous. Germline V gives CDR1 MNHEY, CDR2 SVGEGT. The CDR3 sequence is 15 residues long. The V gene lost 0 bases and the J gene lost 4 bases, with 10 bases spanning the gap. CDR3 sequence reads: CASSYSPQPNQPQHF. The CDR3 bases are TGTGCCAGCAGTTACTCGCCCCAGCCTAATCAGCCCCAGCATTTT.